This TCR beta chain is from a study of CD8 T cells in acute hepatitis C reinfection (dated by TCRdb to the early 2020s). For context, the study as a whole: This study examined the TCRbeta repertoire of CD8+ T cells that recognize the HCV NS3-1073 epitope, both during acute infection and after viral clearance. A handful of spontaneous resolvers provided paired acute and follow-up samples.

As regards this clone: What antigen it recognizes has not been identified. No much larger clone exists at a distance of one base, and base qualities are not known.

Genomic DNA was extracted from FACS-sorted cells, and TCRbeta chains were sequenced through the commercial immunoSEQ service. The study's processing was this. The repertoire data were analyzed using ImmunoSEQ Analyzer software v3.0 and R v3.5.1. Only productive rearrangements were analyzed, because any sequences with stop codons or out-of-frame rearrangements were filtered out. The sequencing provider supplied the metrics for Simpson diversity, Shannon entropy, CDR3 length and nucleotide addition. Clonotypes were grouped by frequency as dominant, sub-dominant, low or lowest abundance, and most analyses excluded clonotypes below 0.1%. A CDR3 amino acid clonotype was designated public if detected in at least two subjects at a cumulative frequency of at least 0.5%. TCRdb took this table from immuneACCESS and kept in-frame rearrangements with V and J called. Such tables lack part of the clones; where checked against another copy, unresolved V genes explain under half of the gap, and the rest is unexplained. That table gives V, J and clone size, and the DNA gave D and trimming. In this sample the table shows about 38,000 clones, approximately 85% of which occur a single time. The ten largest clones add up to 10% to 11% of the sample.

The time point label on this specimen signifies: naive CD8 control sorted from an acute-time-point sample. Enrolled in the Montreal Hepatitis C Cohort (HEPCO) in Canada, the donors were people who inject drugs, and these donors were followed every 3 months. A positive HCV RNA or antibody test that followed a negative test within the previous 24 weeks was the definition used for acute primary HCV infection. Surface staining used CD3, CD8 and CD45RO antibodies, with an aqua fixable dye to exclude dead cells. The cohort included 8 spontaneous resolvers, defined as subjects with HCV RNA clearance within 24 weeks. From thawed, previously cryostored peripheral blood mononuclear cells, CD8+ T cells were purified through negative selection performed by means of the MACS CD8+ T cell Isolation Kit. A BD FACSAria II cell sorter was used for cell sorting. Paper-wide results and their limitations: It was rare for CDR3 sequences to be shared with other epitopes, and exact matching may have been limited by differing sequencing approaches. Chronically infected subjects had no follow-up repertoires because NS3-1073 specific cells were too rare to sort. About a dozen public clonotypes were found regardless of outcome, and V04-02/J02-02 was used by one public clonotype. Because bulk sequencing covered only the TCRbeta chain, the alphabeta pairing of public clonotypes could not be determined. All groups preferentially used the TRBV04 and TRBV06 gene families, and overrepresentation in the naive pool did not explain this preferential usage. The NS3-1073 specific repertoires were highly diverse, and diversity did not differ significantly among acute resolver, follow-up resolver and acute chronic samples.

From cysteine to phenylalanine, the CDR3 is 14 amino acids long. Only the CDR3 DNA is retained, 42 bases long and in frame from the first base. CDR1 MNHEY and CDR2 SMNVEV are derived from the germline V gene (reference sequence). For this chain, trimming is 7 bases at the V end and 5 bases at the J end, and the number of junction bases without a gene match is 7. This TCR was sampled from a woman under 30 who spontaneously cleared hepatitis C infection. Sequences were obtained from naive CD8+ T cells from PBMCs. According to the study, the label for this sample's cell subset or site signals: sorted total naive CD45RO-negative CD8+ T cells. The V gene is TRBV27 and the J gene is TRBJ2-1, with 8 central nucleotides matching TRBD2. The CDR3 reads CASTPPGRDNEQFF. The bases read TGTGCCAGCACTCCCCCCGGGAGGGACAATGAGCAGTTCTTC.